This T cell receptor beta chain was sequenced during a study of CXCR3-negative and CXCR3-positive naive CD8 T cells. The study's findings and limits: With surface CD5 comparable between naive subsets, TCR strength was estimated using properties derived from the TRB CDR3. Hydrophobicity of TRB CDR3s was greater in CXCR3-positive naive cells than in CXCR3-negative naive cells. Memory CD8+ cells showed much lower diversity, while both naive subsets displayed comparably high diversity.

Germline V gene lookup returns CDR1 SEHNR and CDR2 FQNEAQ (reference sequence). The CDR3 consists of 15 residues. By frequency, this clonotype registers medium-sized (0.01 to 0.1%). What it recognizes is unknown. TRB cDNA was prepared as libraries by UMI-labeled 5' RACE. TCRdb reprocessed the 5' RACE reads and reports one entry per CDR3 protein, with no DNA. The sample table sets out about 6,900 distinct CDR3 sequences. Naive CD8+ T lymphocytes were specified as CD45RO-CCR7+CD27+CD95-. Sequences were obtained from naive CXCR3+ CD8+ T cells from blood. Subset meaning: CD45RO-CCR7+CD27+CD95- naive CD8+ T cells expressing CXCR3 (TNR3+). The receptor's source is a human donor in good health. Some clones in this sample may be carry-over from other donors' samples. The chain couples TRBV7-9 to TRBJ2-7; the TRBD1 assignment by TCRdb is unverifiable without DNA. CDR3 sequence reads: CASSLVPGEGNEQYF.